Below are 27 T cell receptor beta chains sequenced from a single sample in a study of graft-versus-host responses after intestinal transplantation. Data came from immunoSEQ multiplex PCR; TCRdb stores just in-frame clones and leaves some out. The sample consists of some 45,000 clones, roughly 90% of them appearing once. The sequences come from PBMCs, collected 524 days after transplant. These receptors came from a human patient who received an intestinal transplant, so some T cells may come from the graft donor.

The rearrangement joins TRBV19 to TRBJ1-5; D is possibly TRBD1 (5 bases). Germline lookup yields CDR1 LNHDA and CDR2 SQIVND (reference sequence). The germline V and J ends were trimmed by 2 bases and 2 bases, with 13 bases remaining between them. This CDR3 contains 16 residues. For the CDR3, the DNA is TGTGCCAGTAGTATATCCTCAGGGATTGGCAATCAGCCCCAGCATTTT. Encoded protein: CASSISSGIGNQPQHF. Drawing the rest from reference TRBV19 and TRBJ1-5, the complete variable domain is DGGITQSPKYLFRKEGQNVTLSCEQNLNHDAMYWYRQDPGQGLRLIYYSQIVNDFQKGDIAEGYSVSREKKESFPLTVTSAQKNPTAFYLCASSISSGIGNQPQHFGDGTRLSIL.

The V call is TRBV4-2, the J call TRBJ2-1; TRBD2 agrees at 9 bases. The ends lost 0 bases at V and 5 bases at J; junction bases unmatched: 5. This CDR3 is built from 16 residues. Germline V gene data show CDR1 as LGHNA and CDR2 as YNFKEQ. Here the CDR3 reads CASSQEERTSDNEQFF. For the CDR3, the DNA is TGTGCCAGCAGCCAAGAAGAAAGGACTAGCGACAATGAGCAGTTCTTC.

The count of this clone is one. The chain uses TRBV14 and TRBJ2-1; D is possibly TRBD1 (5 bases). The germline V gene encodes CDR1 SGHDN and CDR2 FVKESK. The V and J ends lost 4 bases and 0 bases respectively, with 13 bases between them. The CDR3 sequence is 16 residues long. The CDR3 reads CASSPQGSSSYNEQFF. For the CDR3, the DNA is TGTGCCAGCAGCCCGCAGGGTTCGAGCTCCTACAATGAGCAGTTCTTC.

The V and J genes are TRBV7-3 and TRBJ2-5, with D possibly called TRBD1 or TRBD2 (5 bases each). Per germline, CDR1 SGHTA and CDR2 FQGTGA. Trimming stripped 1 base from V and 7 bases from J, with 10 bases between. The CDR3 runs to 13 residues. CDR3 sequence (DNA): TGTGCCAGCAGCTTAAGTGGGGCGGGGACCCAGTACTTC. Translating it yields CASSLSGAGTQYF.

J is TRBJ2-5 and V is TRBV28, with 12 bases that match TRBD1. Trimming cost V 5 bases and J 3 bases; bases outside gene matches: 7. The CDR3 length is 16 residues. Germline CDR1 MDHEN, CDR2 SYDVKM. This CDR3 is CASSNRDRGREETQYF. CDR3 coding DNA: TGTGCCAGCAGTAACCGGGACAGGGGGCGGGAAGAGACCCAGTACTTC.

The chain combines TRBV5-1 with TRBJ1-2; no reliable D call. CDR1 is SGHRS and CDR2 is YFSETQ in the germline V gene. This CDR3 is built from 14 residues. V dropped 0 bases and J dropped 3 bases, with 9 bases sitting between them. This CDR3 is CASSLDLGDYGYTF. CDR3 coding DNA: TGCGCCAGCAGCTTGGATCTGGGAGACTATGGCTACACCTTC.

This clone was recorded once. The junction does not match germline at one end; this may be a read error. The chain is built from TRBV2 and TRBJ2-3; D possibly matches TRBD1 or TRBD2 (5 bases each). The CDR3 length is 14 residues. CDR1 is SNHLY and CDR2 is FYNNEI in the germline V gene. CDR3 nucleotides: TGTGCCAGCCACCGGGACCGGACCACATATACGCAGTATTTT. This sequence encodes CASHRDRTTYTQYF.

The chain combines TRBV5-1 with TRBJ2-7, with a possible D match to TRBD1 (5 bases). Germline assignment: CDR1 SGHRS and CDR2 YFSETQ. V was clipped by 0 bases and J by 3 bases, with 16 bases between them. The length of the CDR3 is 16 residues. The CDR3 DNA is TGCGCCAGCAGCTTGGACCCTAGGGGTGCCGTCTACGAGCAGTACTTC. Its translation: CASSLDPRGAVYEQYF.

V is TRBV15 and J is TRBJ2-3; 12 nucleotides line up with TRBD2. This CDR3 has 15 residues. The germline V gene encodes CDR1 LNHNV and CDR2 YYDKDF (reference sequence). Trimming removed 8 bases from V and 0 bases from J; junction bases left unmatched: 3. The CDR3 nucleotides are TGTGCCACCCGGACTAGCGGGACTAGCACAGATACGCAGTATTTT. Translating gives CATRTSGTSTDTQYF.

This sequence joins TRBV5-1 and TRBJ2-1, with 15 bases that match TRBD2. The V and J ends lost 3 bases and 1 base, in that order; junction bases with no gene match: 8. The CDR3 is made up of 19 amino acids. Germline V CDR1 and CDR2: SGHRS, YFSETQ. The CDR3 here is CASSYGLAGGPRSYNEQFF. The CDR3 region has the DNA TGCGCCAGCAGCTACGGACTAGCGGGAGGGCCTCGGTCCTACAATGAGCAGTTCTTC. The full variable domain, completed using reference TRBV5-1 and TRBJ2-1, is KAGVTQTPRYLIKTRGQQVTLSCSPISGHRSVSWYQQTPGQGLQFLFEYFSETQRNKGNFPGRFSGRQFSNSRSEMNVSTLELGDSALYLCASSYGLAGGPRSYNEQFFGPGTRLTVL.

The rearrangement links TRBV21-1 to TRBJ1-1; the DNA was not compared with TRBD1, the D call given in the table. TRBV21-1 is a listed pseudogene. The CDR3 runs 17 residues. The CDR3 is CASSKAGQGAEDTEAFF. The CDR3 DNA reads as TGTGCCAGCAGCAAAGCGGGACAGGGGGCGGAGGACACTGAAGCTTTCTTT.

This clone was detected a few times. V gene TRBV14 combines with J gene TRBJ2-2; D is ambiguous. V gave up 0 bases and J gave up 4 bases, with 3 bases separating them. In germline, CDR1 is SGHDN, CDR2 FVKESK. CDR3 length equals 13 residues. CDR3 residues: CASSQELTGELFF. The CDR3 nucleotides read TGTGCCAGCAGCCAAGAACTCACCGGGGAGCTGTTTTTT.

The J gene is TRBJ2-5, the V gene TRBV5-6; D unresolved. Trimming removed 0 bases at V and 4 bases at J, with 7 bases between. The germline gives CDR1 SGHDT, CDR2 YYEEEE. The CDR3 sequence is 13 residues long. CDR3 protein: CASSLASRETQYF. The DNA for the CDR3 is TGTGCCAGCAGCTTGGCCTCACGAGAGACCCAGTACTTC.

This chain joins TRBV28 and TRBJ2-7, with 8 bases aligning to TRBD2. CDR3 length equals 14 residues. V shed 4 bases, J shed 3 bases, and the junction held 5 bases outside the gene matches. In germline, CDR1 is MDHEN, CDR2 SYDVKM. CDR3 sequence: CASSSPGLVYEQYF. CDR3 nucleotide sequence: TGTGCCAGCAGTTCGCCGGGACTAGTCTACGAGCAGTACTTC. Full variable domain (rest looked up from reference TRBV28 and TRBJ2-7): DVKVTQSSRYLVKRTGEKVFLECVQDMDHENMFWYRQDPGLGLRLIYFSYDVKMKEKGDIPEGYSVSREKKERFSLILESASTNQTSMYLCASSSPGLVYEQYFGPGTRLTVT.

CDR3: CASSPGGIETQYF. CDR3 bases: TGCGCCAGCAGCCCGGGAGGGATAGAGACCCAGTACTTC. The chain is built from TRBV5-1 and TRBJ2-5, with 8 bases matching TRBD2. Germline CDR1 is SGHRS and CDR2 is YFSETQ. This CDR3 region has 13 residues. J lost 4 bases, V lost 4 bases, and 3 bases had no gene match.

The J gene is TRBJ1-3, the V gene TRBV19; D call uncertain. Between the trimmed V and J ends, which lost 10 bases and 2 bases, there was a span of 12 bases. The CDR3 consists of 13 residues. In germline, CDR1 is LNHDA, CDR2 SQIVND (reference sequence). CDR3 nucleotide sequence: TGTGCCACCATTTCTCTCGCTGGAAACACCATATATTTT. This gives the protein CATISLAGNTIYF.

The V call is TRBV7-9, the J call TRBJ2-7; TRBD1 aligns across 11 bases. J was trimmed by 5 bases and V by 5 bases; bases with no gene match: 5. This CDR3 has 14 amino acids. Germline CDR1 SEHNR, CDR2 FQNEAQ (reference sequence). The CDR3 protein is CASSPGQGADEQYF. CDR3 nucleotides: TGTGCCAGCAGCCCCGGACAGGGGGCCGACGAGCAGTACTTC.

The chain recombines TRBV19 with TRBJ2-1, with 10 bases identical to TRBD2. The germline gives CDR1 LNHDA, CDR2 SQIVND (reference sequence). There are 14 residues in the CDR3. The V and J ends lost 2 bases and 8 bases, in that order; junction bases with no gene match: 3. The CDR3 loop reads CASSIQAGGDEQFF. The CDR3, as DNA: TGTGCCAGTAGTATACAAGCGGGAGGGGATGAGCAGTTCTTC.

The genes are TRBV6-6 and TRBJ2-5; 7 nucleotides align to TRBD1. The CDR3 has 14 amino acids. Germline V CDR1 and CDR2: MNHNY, SVGAGI (reference sequence). V gave up 6 bases and J gave up 4 bases; unmatched junction bases: 8. The CDR3 region is CASRQRTGGETQYF. The CDR3 bases are TGTGCCAGCAGGCAACGGACAGGAGGAGAGACCCAGTACTTC.

This clone occurred a few times. The chain joins TRBV19 to TRBJ1-5; tentative D call: TRBD1 (5 bases). Trimming left V 6 bases short and J 0 bases short, with 6 bases between. From germline, CDR1 is LNHDA and CDR2 SQIVND (reference sequence). The CDR3 totals 13 residues. The CDR3 region is CASRTDSNQPQHF. Written as DNA, the CDR3 is TGTGCCAGTAGGACAGATAGCAATCAGCCCCAGCATTTT.

The rearrangement links TRBV19 to TRBJ2-1; TRBD2 matches at 10 bases. The CDR3 runs 15 residues. The ends lost 5 bases at V and 6 bases at J; junction bases unmatched: 7. Germline CDR1 and CDR2: LNHDA and SQIVND (reference sequence). The DNA for the CDR3 is TGTGCCAGTAGTCCGCCCAGCGGGAGGGCCAATGAGCAGTTCTTC. Residues: CASSPPSGRANEQFF.

V gene TRBV18 combines with J gene TRBJ2-2; possible D gene TRBD1, 5 bases. The germline gives CDR1 KGHSH, CDR2 LQKENI. V lost 2 bases to trimming and J lost 5 bases, with 9 bases between them. The length of the CDR3 is 14 residues. This CDR3 is CASSPERQTGELFF. The DNA for the CDR3 is TGTGCCAGCTCACCAGAAAGACAGACCGGGGAGCTGTTTTTT.

The chain is built from TRBV28 and TRBJ1-5; no firm D call. CDR3 length: 12 amino acids. V lost 7 bases, J lost 6 bases, and 10 bases lay in between. Looked up from germline, CDR1 is MDHEN and CDR2 is SYDVKM. CDR3: CASTIGTQPQHF. CDR3 nucleotide sequence: TGTGCCAGCACCATTGGAACTCAGCCCCAGCATTTT.

The V gene is TRBV7-2, the J gene TRBJ2-5; D might be TRBD2 (5 bases). The J call could be wrong; TRBJ2-7 is a better fit for the DNA end. Germline V gives CDR1 SGHTA, CDR2 FQGNSA. CDR3 length equals 17 residues. The DNA for the CDR3 is TGTGCCAGCAGCTTAGCGAGCGTTGGAGGTCGCTCCTACGAGCAGTACTTC. Its translation is CASSLASVGGRSYEQYF.

This chain connects TRBV5-1 to TRBJ1-2, with 7 nucleotides matching TRBD1. The length of the CDR3 is 15 residues. Germline V gene lookup returns CDR1 SGHRS and CDR2 YFSETQ. The V and J ends lost 2 bases and 4 bases, in that order; junction bases with no gene match: 8. CDR3 nucleotides: TGCGCCAGCAGCTTCCCTCGGGACAGCATCTATGGCTACACCTTC. Residues: CASSFPRDSIYGYTF.

The CDR3 is CASSDMTGKYGYTF. In DNA form, the CDR3 reads TGTGCCAGCAGTGACATGACAGGAAAGTATGGCTACACCTTC. V is TRBV25-1 and J is TRBJ1-2; a weak D match, TRBD1 (6 bases). This CDR3 region has 14 residues. With 3 bases removed from V and 5 bases from J, the gap between germline ends came to 13 bases. Germline V lookup: CDR1 MGHDK, CDR2 SYGVNS.

The V call is TRBV27, the J call TRBJ2-7; D uncertain. Germline loops: CDR1 MNHEY, CDR2 SMNVEV (reference sequence). V was shortened by 2 bases and J by 2 bases, with 7 bases between the two germline ends. The CDR3 runs to 13 residues. CDR3 loop: CASSLSSTYEQYF. CDR3 sequence (DNA): TGTGCCAGCAGTTTAAGTTCCACCTACGAGCAGTACTTC.